This T cell receptor (beta chain) appears in the sequencing data of a study of CD8 T cells in Susac syndrome. The study, taken as a whole, reports: There were around 17 Susac-specific public clones in total CD8+ repertoires and roughly five in CD8+ TEMRA repertoires.

The TEMRA cells underwent FACS enrichment, while the CD8+ and CD4+ T cells underwent negative isolation. Comments on this clonotype: Its target is not known.

RNA amounts of roughly 0.45 to 1 ug underwent reverse transcription with random hexamers. An immunoSEQ multiplex PCR amplified TCR beta CDR3 over 54 Vbeta and 13 Jbeta. TCRdb fed the immunoSEQ multiplex PCR reads into MiXCR, producing one record per CDR3 protein. The repertoire holds tens of thousands of distinct CDR3 sequences, with about 95% as singletons. This sequence originates from a human donor with Susac syndrome. The sequencing sample was made of CD8+ T cells from PBMCs.

CDR3 in DNA: TGTGCCACTCGTGGGGTGGGAGCGGTTGCAGATACGCAGTATTTT. Translation: CATRGVGAVADTQYF. The rearrangement links TRBV25-1 to TRBJ2-3; a weak D match, TRBD2 (5 bases). Trimming pared 10 bases from V and 4 bases from J, leaving 21 bases between. Germline V gives CDR1 MGHDK, CDR2 SYGVNS. The CDR3 is 15 residues long. The whole variable domain, filled in from reference TRBV25-1 and TRBJ2-3, reads EADIYQTPRYLVIGTGKKITLECSQTMGHDKMYWYQQDPGMELHLIHYSYGVNSTEKGDLSSESTVSRIRTEHFPLTLESARPSHTSQYLCATRGVGAVADTQYFGPGTRLTVL.